This T cell receptor (beta chain) derives from a study of T cell changes during pregnancy in multiple sclerosis. Germline CDR1 MNHNY, CDR2 SVGAGI (reference sequence). The V and J ends lost 4 bases and 1 base, in that order; junction bases with no gene match: 7. The CDR3 is made up of 16 amino acids. Using immunoSEQ multiplex PCR, the repertoire was profiled, and TCRdb retains in-frame clones only, with some absent. The data show 60,000 to 75,000 clones, more than 75% seen once. The chain is built from TRBV6-6 and TRBJ1-2, with 9 nucleotides matching TRBD1. This receptor was taken from a female donor with multiple sclerosis, enrolled in a pregnancy study. The input for sequencing was peripheral blood, taken in the third trimester of pregnancy. The DNA of the CDR3 is TGTGCCAGCAGTTTCCCTACAGGGGGCCTTAACTATGGCTACACCTTC. It translates to CASSFPTGGLNYGYTF.